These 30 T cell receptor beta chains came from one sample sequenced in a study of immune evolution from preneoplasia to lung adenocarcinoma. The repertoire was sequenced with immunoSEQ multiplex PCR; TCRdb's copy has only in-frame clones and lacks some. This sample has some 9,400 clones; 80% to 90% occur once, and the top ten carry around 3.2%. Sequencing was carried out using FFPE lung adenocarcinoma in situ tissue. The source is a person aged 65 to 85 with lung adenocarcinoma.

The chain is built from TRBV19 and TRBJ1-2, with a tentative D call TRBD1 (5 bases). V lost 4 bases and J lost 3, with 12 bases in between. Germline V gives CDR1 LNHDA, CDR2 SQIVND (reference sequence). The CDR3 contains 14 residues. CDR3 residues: CASSKGPHDYGYTF. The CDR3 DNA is TGTGCCAGTAGTAAGGGACCGCACGACTATGGCTACACCTTC.

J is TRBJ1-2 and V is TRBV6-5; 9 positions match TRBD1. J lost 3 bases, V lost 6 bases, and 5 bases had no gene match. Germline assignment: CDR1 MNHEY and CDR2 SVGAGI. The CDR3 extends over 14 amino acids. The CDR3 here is CASSGGQGDYGYTF. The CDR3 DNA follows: TGTGCCAGCAGCGGGGGACAGGGAGACTATGGCTACACCTTC.

CDR3 coding DNA: TGTGCCAGTAGGGGGACAGGAACCTACGAGCAGTACTTC. Protein: CASRGTGTYEQYF. The chain is built from TRBV19 and TRBJ2-7; 8 nucleotides match TRBD1. V gave up 6 bases and J gave up 2 bases; unmatched junction bases: 3. The CDR3 spans 13 residues. Germline V gene data show CDR1 as LNHDA and CDR2 as SQIVND (reference sequence).

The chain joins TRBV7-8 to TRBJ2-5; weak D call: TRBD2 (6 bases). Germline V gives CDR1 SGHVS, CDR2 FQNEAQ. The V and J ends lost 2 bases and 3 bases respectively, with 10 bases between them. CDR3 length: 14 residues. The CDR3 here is CASSLTTGEETQYF. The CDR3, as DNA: TGTGCCAGCAGCTTAACAACGGGAGAAGAGACCCAGTACTTC.

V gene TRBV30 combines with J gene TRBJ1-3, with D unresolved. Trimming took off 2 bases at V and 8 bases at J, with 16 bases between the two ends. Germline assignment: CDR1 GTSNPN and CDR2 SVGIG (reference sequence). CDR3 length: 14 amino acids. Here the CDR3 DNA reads TGTGCCTGGAGTTTCCCCGTATCGTGGGACACCATATATTTT. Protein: CAWSFPVSWDTIYF.

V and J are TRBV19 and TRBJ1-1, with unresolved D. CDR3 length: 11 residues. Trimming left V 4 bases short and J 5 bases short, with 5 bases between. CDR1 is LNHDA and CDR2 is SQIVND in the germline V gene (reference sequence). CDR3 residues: CASSTYTEAFF. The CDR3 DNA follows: TGTGCCAGTAGTACTTATACTGAAGCTTTCTTT.

Here the CDR3 DNA reads TGTGCCAGCAGTTCTGGACACAGCTCTGGAAACACCATATATTTT. The encoded protein is CASSSGHSSGNTIYF. This chain uses TRBV28 with TRBJ1-3; a possible D gene is TRBD1 (5 bases). The V end was cut by 4 bases, the J end by 0 bases, with 10 bases between. Germline V gene data show CDR1 as MDHEN and CDR2 as SYDVKM. The CDR3 sequence is 15 residues long.

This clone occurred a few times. The CDR3 sequence is CALANRPLVYEQYF. The CDR3 nucleotides are TGTGCCTTAGCGAACCGACCCCTTGTCTACGAGCAGTACTTC. The chain is built from TRBV30 and TRBJ2-7; the D gene is possibly TRBD2 (5 bases). There are 14 residues in the CDR3. V shed 7 bases and J shed 3 bases, with 19 bases lying between them. The germline V gene encodes CDR1 GTSNPN and CDR2 SVGIG (reference sequence).

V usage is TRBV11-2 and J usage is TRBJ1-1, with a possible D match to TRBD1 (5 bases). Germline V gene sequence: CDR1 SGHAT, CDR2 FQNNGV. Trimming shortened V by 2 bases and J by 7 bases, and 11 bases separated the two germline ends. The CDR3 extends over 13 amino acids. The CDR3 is CASSLSGTSEAFF. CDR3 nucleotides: TGTGCCAGCAGCTTAAGTGGGACCAGTGAAGCTTTCTTT.

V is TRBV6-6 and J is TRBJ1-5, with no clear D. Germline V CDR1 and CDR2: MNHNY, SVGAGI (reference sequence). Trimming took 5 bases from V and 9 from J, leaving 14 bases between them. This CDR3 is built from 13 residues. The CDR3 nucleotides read TGTGCCAGCAGTCCCCAAGAGTTGGGGCCCCAGCATTTT. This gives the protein CASSPQELGPQHF.

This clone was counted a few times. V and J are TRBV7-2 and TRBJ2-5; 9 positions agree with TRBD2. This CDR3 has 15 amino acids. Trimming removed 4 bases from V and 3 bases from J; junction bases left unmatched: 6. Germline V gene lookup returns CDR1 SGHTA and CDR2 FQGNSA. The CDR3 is CASSSPPSGEETQYF. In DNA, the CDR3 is TGTGCCAGCAGCTCCCCCCCTAGCGGGGAAGAGACCCAGTACTTC.

CDR3 in amino acids: CASSVPGVDTQYF. The CDR3 DNA reads TGTGCCAGCAGTGTCCCGGGAGTAGATACGCAGTATTTT. The chain joins TRBV6-1 to TRBJ2-3, with a weak D call TRBD2 (6 bases). Germline V lookup: CDR1 MNHNS, CDR2 SASEGT. V lost 4 bases and J 5 bases, leaving 10 bases between the germline ends. This CDR3 has 13 amino acids.

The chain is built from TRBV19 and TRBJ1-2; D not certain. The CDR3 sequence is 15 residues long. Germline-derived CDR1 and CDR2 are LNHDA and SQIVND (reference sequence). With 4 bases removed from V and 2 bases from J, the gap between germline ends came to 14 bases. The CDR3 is CASSTYSTENYGYTF. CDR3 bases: TGTGCCAGTAGTACCTACTCGACGGAGAACTATGGCTACACCTTC.

The CDR3 reads CASRISSGGAGELFF. The CDR3 nucleotides read TGTGCCAGCAGGATCTCAAGCGGGGGGGCCGGGGAGCTGTTTTTT. The rearrangement links TRBV6-4 to TRBJ2-2; 10 nucleotides match TRBD2. The J segment lost 6 bases and the V segment lost 6 bases, leaving 7 bases of the junction unmatched. The CDR3 length is 15 residues. Per the germline V gene, CDR1 is MRHNA and CDR2 is SNTAGT.

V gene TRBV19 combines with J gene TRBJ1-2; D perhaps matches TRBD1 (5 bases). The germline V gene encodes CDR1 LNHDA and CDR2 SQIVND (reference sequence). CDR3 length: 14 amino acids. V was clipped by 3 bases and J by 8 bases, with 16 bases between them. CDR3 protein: CASSIAKGQGGYTF. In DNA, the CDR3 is TGTGCCAGTAGTATTGCCAAAGGGCAGGGCGGCTACACCTTC.

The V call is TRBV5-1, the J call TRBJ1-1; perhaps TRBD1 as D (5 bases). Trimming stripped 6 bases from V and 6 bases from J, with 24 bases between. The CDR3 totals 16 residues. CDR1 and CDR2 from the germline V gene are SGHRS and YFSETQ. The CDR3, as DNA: TGCGCCAGCACATTCTCAGGGAGAGGTTCAATGGCTGAAGCTTTCTTT. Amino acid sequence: CASTFSGRGSMAEAFF.

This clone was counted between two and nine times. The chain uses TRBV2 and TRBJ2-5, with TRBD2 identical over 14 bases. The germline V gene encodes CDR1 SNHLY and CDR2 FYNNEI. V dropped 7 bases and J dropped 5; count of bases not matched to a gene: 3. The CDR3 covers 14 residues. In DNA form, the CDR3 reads TGTGCCAGCAAGGGGACTAGCGGGGGTGAGACCCAGTACTTC. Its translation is CASKGTSGGETQYF.

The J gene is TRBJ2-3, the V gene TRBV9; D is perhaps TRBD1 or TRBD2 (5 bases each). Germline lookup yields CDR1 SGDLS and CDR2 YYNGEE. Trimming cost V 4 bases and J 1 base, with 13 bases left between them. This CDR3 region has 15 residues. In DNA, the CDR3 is TGTGCCAGCAGCACTCAAACGGGGCGCACAGATACGCAGTATTTT. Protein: CASSTQTGRTDTQYF.

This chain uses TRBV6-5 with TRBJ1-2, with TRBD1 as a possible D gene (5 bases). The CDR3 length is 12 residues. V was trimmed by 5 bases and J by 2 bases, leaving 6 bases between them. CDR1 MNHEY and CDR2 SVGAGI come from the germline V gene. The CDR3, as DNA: TGTGCCAGCAGTCGGACAAACTATGGCTACACCTTC. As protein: CASSRTNYGYTF.

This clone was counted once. The CDR3 DNA is TGTGCCAGCAGCTTGGCTAGCCTCTATGGCTACACCTTC. Residues: CASSLASLYGYTF. The V call is TRBV7-2, the J call TRBJ1-2; D remains ambiguous. Deletions cut 3 bases from V and 4 bases from J, with 9 bases between. This CDR3 is 13 amino acids long. Germline values: CDR1 SGHTA, CDR2 FQGNSA. Together with reference TRBV7-2 and TRBJ1-2, the CDR3 gives the full variable domain: GAGVSQSPSNKVTEKGKDVELRCDPISGHTALYWYRQSLGQGLEFLIYFQGNSAPDKSGLPSDRFSAERTGGSVSTLTIQRTQQEDSAVYLCASSLASLYGYTFGSGTRLTVV.

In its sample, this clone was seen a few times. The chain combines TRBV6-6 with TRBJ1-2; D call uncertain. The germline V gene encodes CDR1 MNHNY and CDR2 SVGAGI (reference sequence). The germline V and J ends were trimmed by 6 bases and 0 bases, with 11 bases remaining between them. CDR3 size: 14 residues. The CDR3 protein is CASSPGGTNYGYTF. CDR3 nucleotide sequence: TGTGCCAGCAGCCCAGGAGGAACTAACTATGGCTACACCTTC.

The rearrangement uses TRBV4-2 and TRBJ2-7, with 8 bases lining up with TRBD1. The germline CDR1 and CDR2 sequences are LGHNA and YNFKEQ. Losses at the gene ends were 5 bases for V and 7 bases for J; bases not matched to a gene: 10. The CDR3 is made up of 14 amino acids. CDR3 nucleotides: TGTGCCAGCAGCAGGGACAGGATCACAGAGGAGCAGTACTTC. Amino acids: CASSRDRITEEQYF.

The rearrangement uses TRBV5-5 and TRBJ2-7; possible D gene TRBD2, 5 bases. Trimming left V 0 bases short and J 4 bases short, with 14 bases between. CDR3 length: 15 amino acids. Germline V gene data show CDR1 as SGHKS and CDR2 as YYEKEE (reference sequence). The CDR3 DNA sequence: TGTGCCAGCAGCTTGGGTCTAGGCTCGGGATACGAGCAGTACTTC. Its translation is CASSLGLGSGYEQYF. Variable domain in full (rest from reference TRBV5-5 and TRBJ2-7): DAGVTQSPTHLIKTRGQQVTLRCSPISGHKSVSWYQQVLGQGPQFIFQYYEKEERGRGNFPDRFSARQFPNYSSELNVNALLLGDSALYLCASSLGLGSGYEQYFGPGTRLTVT.

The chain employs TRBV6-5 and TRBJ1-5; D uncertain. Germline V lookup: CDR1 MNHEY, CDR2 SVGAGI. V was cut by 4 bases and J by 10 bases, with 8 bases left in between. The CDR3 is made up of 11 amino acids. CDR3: CASSSGGPQHF. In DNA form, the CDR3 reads TGTGCCAGCAGTTCCGGAGGCCCCCAGCATTTT.

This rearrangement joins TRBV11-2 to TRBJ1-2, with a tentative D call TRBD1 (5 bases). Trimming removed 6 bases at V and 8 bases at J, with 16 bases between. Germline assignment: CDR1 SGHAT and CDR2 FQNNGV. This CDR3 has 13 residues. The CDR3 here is CASSFAGAQGYTF. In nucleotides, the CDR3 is TGTGCCAGCAGTTTCGCCGGGGCGCAGGGCTACACCTTC.

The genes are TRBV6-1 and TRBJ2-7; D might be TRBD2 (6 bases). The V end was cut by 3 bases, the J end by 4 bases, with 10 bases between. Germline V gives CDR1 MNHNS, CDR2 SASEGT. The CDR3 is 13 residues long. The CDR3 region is CASSEGLLYEQYF. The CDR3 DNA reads TGTGCCAGCAGTGAGGGACTCCTATACGAGCAGTACTTC.

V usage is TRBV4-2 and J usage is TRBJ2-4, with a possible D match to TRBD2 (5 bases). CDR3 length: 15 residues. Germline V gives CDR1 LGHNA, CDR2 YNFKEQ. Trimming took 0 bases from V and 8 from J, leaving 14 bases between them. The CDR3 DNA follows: TGTGCCAGCAGCCAAGACGGACTCCCGAGTGACATTCAGTACTTC. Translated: CASSQDGLPSDIQYF.

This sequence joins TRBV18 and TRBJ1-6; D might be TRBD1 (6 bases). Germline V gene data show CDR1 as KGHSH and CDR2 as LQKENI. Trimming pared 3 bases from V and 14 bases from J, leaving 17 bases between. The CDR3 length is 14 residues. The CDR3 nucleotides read TGTGCCAGCTCACCCGGGACAAGCAACTTGGCCCTCCACTTT. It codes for CASSPGTSNLALHF.

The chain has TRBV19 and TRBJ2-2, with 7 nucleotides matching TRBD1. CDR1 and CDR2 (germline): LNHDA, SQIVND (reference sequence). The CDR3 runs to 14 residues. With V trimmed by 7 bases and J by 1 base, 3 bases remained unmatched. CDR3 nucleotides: TGTGCCAGTACCCGGGACAGGAACACCGGGGAGCTGTTTTTT. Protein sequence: CASTRDRNTGELFF.

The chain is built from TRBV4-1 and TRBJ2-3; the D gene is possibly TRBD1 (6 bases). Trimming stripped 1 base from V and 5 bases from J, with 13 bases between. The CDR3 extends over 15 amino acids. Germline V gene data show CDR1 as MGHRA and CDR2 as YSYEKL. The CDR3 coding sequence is TGCGCCAGCAGCCAAGTTCGGCTAGGGGGAGATACGCAGTATTTT. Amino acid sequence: CASSQVRLGGDTQYF.